This T cell receptor (beta chain) was found in a study of vaccination effects on CD4 cells after COVID-19 (dated by TCRdb to 2022 to 2024). Describing the broader study: Across the study, the median time from the second dose to post-vaccine sampling was 72 days (range 14 to 241). SARS-CoV-2 spike-specific CD4+ TCR repertoires were compared before and after mRNA vaccination in COVID-19 convalescent patients and in infection-naive vaccine recipients. A total of some eleven COVID-19 convalescent patients and a handful of SARS-CoV-2-naive healthy vaccine recipients were included in the full study. In the study, cultures from other donors were sequenced using the Oncomine TCR Beta short-read assay on an Illumina iSeq 100. Broad study findings and their caveats: Both infection-induced and vaccine-induced clones contracted markedly at late post-vaccination timepoints, which is consistent with waning T cell responses. Only a small number of convalescent patients were included, and no early post-infection timepoints were available, which limited the study. Among healthy vaccine recipients, nearly all vaccine-induced clones were SARS-CoV-2 mono-reactive, and just 1 of 255 was cross-reactive with common cold coronaviruses.

The method behind the library was the immunoSEQ multiplex PCR assay. DNA from the cultured, isolated CD4+ T cells was subjected to TCR beta CDR3 sequencing. As for the authors' bioinformatics: Non-productive TCR sequences were removed, reads were trimmed to the CDR3 region, and CDR3s of at least 7 amino acids were retained. The MANAFEST web app was used to identify antigen-specific clonotypes by comparing expansion in peptide wells with expansion in reference cultures. Positive clones required FDR<0.05 expansion versus reference and all other wells, odds ratio above 5, and frequency above 0.1% in two replicate wells. A clonotype was defined as cross-reactive if the clonotype was significantly expanded both in SARS-CoV-2 spike wells and in at least one common cold coronavirus spike condition. CDR3 similarity was assessed by Levenshtein distance using the stringdist R package, and unrooted trees were constructed with ape in R 3.6.1. TCRdb holds this immuneACCESS table with in-frame rearrangements only. Some clones are missing; in checked studies, unresolved V genes explain under half, and the rest has no known cause. V, J and clone size are those of that table, while D and trimming were read from the DNA. Within this sample are under 80,000 clones, with around three quarters of them counted one time only. The ten largest clones represent 1% to 1.5% of the sample.

CDR1 and CDR2 are drawn from the germline V gene: LGHNA, YSLEER. Spanning cysteine to phenylalanine, the CDR3 consists of 16 amino acids. Only the CDR3 portion is preserved as DNA: 48 bases, with reading frame beginning at the first base. V and J lose 2 bases and 0 bases, and a span of 10 bases separates them. As to this clone: No antigen is known for it. The sample holds no much larger clone one base away, and base qualities are not on file.

The ViraFEST assay stimulated PBMC with viral peptide pools and then used TCR sequencing to identify antigen-specific CD4+ T cell clonotypes by expansion. After more than nine days of culture, CD4+ T cells were isolated with the EasySep CD4+ T cell isolation kit. Each participant got two doses of an mRNA SARS-CoV-2 vaccine, either BNT162b2 or mRNA-1273. None of the healthy vaccine recipients had a prior SARS-CoV-2 infection, which was confirmed by nucleocapsid antibody tests that came back negative both before and after vaccination. About 2.2 million PBMC per well were cultured in IMDM with about 4.6% human AB serum, 9 to 10 IU/ml IL-2 and gentamicin, plus 10 ug/ml peptides. Half of the culture medium was replaced with fresh IL-2-containing medium on days 3 and 7. Unless otherwise noted, each peptide stimulation condition was cultured in triplicate wells. PBMC were separated from whole blood using Ficoll-Paque Plus gradient centrifugation and were then either cryopreserved at -140C or used fresh. Overlapping peptide pools spanned the spike proteins of SARS-CoV-2 and the common cold coronaviruses HCoV-NL63, HCoV-OC43 and HCoV-229E. The QIAamp micro DNA kit was used to extract genomic DNA from the cultured CD4+ T cells.

The clonotype was recovered from a human donor who received a COVID-19 vaccine. Here the sequenced sample was CD4+ T cells from PBMCs cultured with HCoV-229E spike peptides, taken after COVID-19 vaccination. This specimen's cell subset or site label, interpreted: HCoV-229E spike overlapping peptide pool stimulation. This chain joins TRBV4-3 to TRBJ2-2; 5 matching bases give a weak D call of TRBD1. The DNA sequence reads TGCGCCAGCAGCCAAAGTTCACAGGCGAACACCGGGGAGCTGTTTTTT. This gives the protein CASSQSSQANTGELFF.